This T cell receptor beta chain was found in a study of cytomegalovirus exposure and HLA in healthy donors. Use of 60 Vbeta and 13 Jbeta primers characterized the PCR. TCRdb's table, derived via immunoSEQ multiplex PCR, lists solely in-frame clones and lacks some. The sample totals tens of thousands of clones. In the case of this clone: Antigen unknown.

These donors counted as nominally healthy when sampled, but unrecorded immune exposures were likely. Broader study findings: Some V segments (TRBV6-2 and TRBV6-3 among them) were excluded as indistinguishable. CMV antigen specificity was confirmed in vitro for a few CMV-associated chains.

The CDR3 covers 14 residues. Germline values: CDR1 GTSNPN, CDR2 SVGIG (reference sequence). V gave up 1 base and J gave up 3 bases, with 11 bases separating them. The chain has TRBV30 and TRBJ2-3, with TRBD1 as a possible D gene (6 bases). Sequenced input: PBMCs. This sequence originates from a man aged 45-65 years in good health and CMV-seropositive. DNA for the CDR3: TGTGCCTGGAGTGGGGGGCAAGGTACAGATACGCAGTATTTT. It translates to CAWSGGQGTDTQYF.